The 22 T cell receptor beta chains in this list originate from one sample, sequenced in a study of blood T cell dynamics during melanoma immunotherapy. The time point: week 3, after first cycle of checkpoint inhibitor. The protocol was immunoSEQ multiplex PCR, while the TCRdb copy is restricted to in-frame clones and leaves out a portion. The table lists about 11,000 clones, 87% of them singletons. Source: blood, taken from a patient treated with checkpoint blockade. The receptors here all came from a human donor with melanoma.

CDR3 bases: TGTGCCTGGGCTGTTGGAAACACCGGGGAGCTGTTTTTT. Its translation: CAWAVGNTGELFF. The chain employs TRBV30 and TRBJ2-2; D uncertain. Deletions cut 5 bases from V and 2 bases from J, with 9 bases between. Germline CDR1 GTSNPN, CDR2 SVGIG (reference sequence). CDR3 size: 13 residues.

The gene calls are TRBV19 and TRBJ1-5; D is possibly TRBD1 (5 bases). From germline, CDR1 is LNHDA and CDR2 SQIVND (reference sequence). The CDR3 is made up of 14 amino acids. V lost 6 bases and J lost 6, with 15 bases in between. The CDR3 is CASSKDRDGQPQHF. In nucleotides, the CDR3 is TGTGCCAGTAGCAAAGACCGGGACGGTCAGCCCCAGCATTTT.

V gene TRBV5-1 combines with J gene TRBJ1-2; no firm D call. The germline V gene has CDR1 SGHRS and CDR2 YFSETQ. Trimming took 0 bases from V and 5 from J, leaving 11 bases between them. This CDR3 is 14 amino acids long. The CDR3 sequence is CASSLEDPTYGYTF. CDR3 nucleotide sequence: TGCGCCAGCAGCTTGGAAGACCCAACGTATGGCTACACCTTC.

CDR3 sequence: CASSLKPRVSDGTEAFF. CDR3 sequence (DNA): TGCGCCAGCAGCTTGAAGCCACGTGTTTCGGATGGAACTGAAGCTTTCTTT. The chain combines TRBV5-1 with TRBJ1-1; D unclear. V lost 1 base and J 5 bases, leaving 21 bases between the germline ends. CDR1 is SGHRS and CDR2 is YFSETQ in the germline V gene. The CDR3 has 17 amino acids. Variable domain in full (rest from reference TRBV5-1 and TRBJ1-1): KAGVTQTPRYLIKTRGQQVTLSCSPISGHRSVSWYQQTPGQGLQFLFEYFSETQRNKGNFPGRFSGRQFSNSRSEMNVSTLELGDSALYLCASSLKPRVSDGTEAFFGQGTRLTVV.

V usage is TRBV5-5 and J usage is TRBJ1-3; D gene ambiguous. Trimming removed 4 bases at V and 0 bases at J, with 14 bases between. Germline CDR1 SGHKS, CDR2 YYEKEE (reference sequence). The CDR3 loop spans 16 amino acids. In DNA form, the CDR3 reads TGTGCCAGCAGCGGAATCCCTGACGGCTCTGGAAACACCATATATTTT. Translation: CASSGIPDGSGNTIYF.

This chain's CDR3 is CASSLVGGGYNEQFF. CDR3 DNA sequence: TGTGCCAGCAGCTTGGTCGGGGGCGGCTACAATGAGCAGTTCTTC. This sequence joins TRBV5-8 and TRBJ2-1; D tentatively fits TRBD1 or TRBD2 (6 bases each). Germline lookup yields CDR1 SGHTS and CDR2 YDEGEE. The CDR3 runs to 15 residues. V lost 0 bases and J 3 bases, leaving 10 bases between the germline ends.

The V call is TRBV19, the J call TRBJ1-4, with D possibly being TRBD1 (6 bases). V lost 5 bases and J lost 5, with 9 bases in between. Germline-derived CDR1 and CDR2 are LNHDA and SQIVND (reference sequence). The CDR3 has 13 amino acids. In nucleotides, the CDR3 is TGTGCCAGTAGTGGGGGCCGGAATGAAAAACTGTTTTTT. It codes for CASSGGRNEKLFF.

The gene calls are TRBV2 and TRBJ2-2, with 10 nucleotides matching TRBD1. The CDR3 is 15 amino acids. Germline lookup yields CDR1 SNHLY and CDR2 FYNNEI. Trimming at V came to 6 bases and at J to 5 bases, leaving 6 bases not matched to a gene. Here the CDR3 DNA reads TGTGCCAGCAGGGTGACAGGGGGCGATACCGGGGAGCTGTTTTTT. Amino acids: CASRVTGGDTGELFF.

This clone has a handful of counts. The chain links TRBV18 to TRBJ1-4; D is perhaps TRBD1 (5 bases). The germline V gene encodes CDR1 KGHSH and CDR2 LQKENI. The CDR3 totals 15 residues. The V and J ends lost 3 bases and 4 bases respectively, with 12 bases between them. CDR3: CASSPSGRDNEKLFF. CDR3 nucleotide sequence: TGTGCCAGCTCACCCTCAGGGCGGGATAATGAAAAACTGTTTTTT.

In this sample, this clone turned up once. V is TRBV19 and J is TRBJ2-7; either TRBD1 or TRBD2 may supply D (5 bases each). In germline, CDR1 is LNHDA, CDR2 SQIVND (reference sequence). V gave up 8 bases and J gave up 0 bases, with 17 bases separating them. The CDR3 extends over 15 amino acids. The CDR3 nucleotides read TGTGCCAGTCCGGACGGGACGAGGAGCTCCTACGAGCAGTACTTC. As protein: CASPDGTRSSYEQYF.

The chain joins TRBV5-1 to TRBJ2-5; 8 bases fit TRBD1. This CDR3 region has 15 residues. The trim removed 0 bases at V and 4 bases at J, leaving 5 bases unmatched. Germline-derived CDR1 and CDR2 are SGHRS and YFSETQ. Here the CDR3 reads CASSLANRGTETQYF. Here the CDR3 DNA reads TGCGCCAGCAGCTTGGCCAACAGGGGGACAGAGACCCAGTACTTC.

The chain links TRBV10-3 to TRBJ1-5; D gene unclear. Trimming stripped 6 bases from V and 4 bases from J, with 7 bases between. Germline V lookup: CDR1 ENHRY, CDR2 SYGVKD. CDR3 length equals 12 residues. CDR3 region: CAIRNGNQPQHF. CDR3 DNA: TGTGCCATCAGGAATGGGAATCAGCCCCAGCATTTT.

This sequence joins TRBV14 and TRBJ2-7; no clear D gene. Germline-derived CDR1 and CDR2 are SGHDN and FVKESK. This CDR3 region has 11 residues. Trimming stripped 8 bases from V and 2 bases from J, with 7 bases between. The CDR3: CASGGAYEQYF. The CDR3 bases are TGTGCCAGCGGCGGCGCCTACGAGCAGTACTTC.

For the CDR3, the DNA is TGTGCCAGCAGTCGGGGGACGAACACTGAAGCTTTCTTT. This sequence encodes CASSRGTNTEAFF. The chain links TRBV6-1 to TRBJ1-1; D is perhaps TRBD1 (5 bases). The germline gives CDR1 MNHNS, CDR2 SASEGT. V was clipped by 5 bases and J by 1 base, with 8 bases between them. The CDR3 loop spans 13 amino acids.

The gene calls are TRBV21-1 and TRBJ1-5. TRBV21-1 is assigned pseudogene status. This CDR3 has 13 amino acids. The CDR3 DNA sequence: TGTGCCAGCGGGCTAAGGGTCAGACAGCCCCAGCATTTT. It encodes CASGLRVRQPQHF.

J is TRBJ1-2 and V is TRBV7-9; no firm D call. V was trimmed by 5 bases and J by 2 bases, leaving 15 bases between them. The CDR3 is 15 residues long. CDR1 is SEHNR, CDR2 FQNEAQ, per germline (reference sequence). Written as DNA, the CDR3 is TGTGCCAGCAGCACTCTACTGGACGGAAACTATGGCTACACCTTC. Translating gives CASSTLLDGNYGYTF.

Of note for this clone: The junction does not match germline at one end; this may be a read error. The V and J genes are TRBV27 and TRBJ1-2; D is undetermined. Germline-derived CDR1 and CDR2 are MNHEY and SMNVEV (reference sequence). The CDR3 has 13 amino acids. Here the CDR3 DNA reads TGTGCCAGCCGTTTATTCCCCTCAGATGGCTACACCTTC. It is translated as CASRLFPSDGYTF.

The V and J genes are TRBV19 and TRBJ1-1, with 9 bases identical to TRBD1. From germline, CDR1 is LNHDA and CDR2 SQIVND (reference sequence). The CDR3 extends over 13 amino acids. V was clipped by 9 bases and J by 4 bases; unmatched bases: 6. CDR3 nucleotide sequence: TGTGCCAGCGGACAGGGGCAGGGCACTGAAGCTTTCTTT. It specifies CASGQGQGTEAFF. Drawing the rest from reference TRBV19 and TRBJ1-1, the complete variable domain is DGGITQSPKYLFRKEGQNVTLSCEQNLNHDAMYWYRQDPGQGLRLIYYSQIVNDFQKGDIAEGYSVSREKKESFPLTVTSAQKNPTAFYLCASGQGQGTEAFFGQGTRLTVV.

This chain connects TRBV4-3 to TRBJ2-1; TRBD2 aligns across 10 bases. Germline CDR1 reads LGHNA; CDR2 reads YSLEER. The CDR3 has 16 residues. V trimming: 0 bases; J trimming: 12 bases; junction bases outside the gene matches: 11. The chain's CDR3 is CASSQDPSGGPGGQFF. The CDR3 coding sequence is TGCGCCAGCAGCCAAGATCCTAGCGGGGGCCCGGGCGGGCAGTTCTTC.

V gene TRBV2 combines with J gene TRBJ2-1; D remains unclear. This CDR3 comprises 13 residues. From germline, CDR1 is SNHLY and CDR2 FYNNEI. Trimming removed 5 bases at V and 3 bases at J, with 8 bases between. The CDR3 DNA is TGTGCCAGCAGTAAGAACGGCTACAATGAGCAGTTCTTC. Protein product: CASSKNGYNEQFF.

This clone was seen more than once but under ten times. The CDR3 reads CAWSTTSSNQPQHF. In DNA, the CDR3 is TGTGCCTGGAGCACGACAAGTAGCAATCAGCCCCAGCATTTT. The V gene is TRBV30, the J gene TRBJ1-5; D call uncertain. The CDR3 spans 14 residues. CDR1 is GTSNPN and CDR2 is SVGIG in the germline V gene (reference sequence). Trimming shortened V by 3 bases and J by 0 bases, and 9 bases separated the two germline ends.

The genes are TRBV5-1 and TRBJ1-5, with D perhaps matching TRBD1 (6 bases). Trimming took 0 bases from V and 4 from J, leaving 14 bases between them. The CDR3 loop spans 16 amino acids. From germline, CDR1 is SGHRS and CDR2 YFSETQ. The CDR3 nucleotides read TGCGCCAGCAGCTTGGCCCCCAGGGGCACGAATCAGCCCCAGCATTTT. The encoded protein is CASSLAPRGTNQPQHF.